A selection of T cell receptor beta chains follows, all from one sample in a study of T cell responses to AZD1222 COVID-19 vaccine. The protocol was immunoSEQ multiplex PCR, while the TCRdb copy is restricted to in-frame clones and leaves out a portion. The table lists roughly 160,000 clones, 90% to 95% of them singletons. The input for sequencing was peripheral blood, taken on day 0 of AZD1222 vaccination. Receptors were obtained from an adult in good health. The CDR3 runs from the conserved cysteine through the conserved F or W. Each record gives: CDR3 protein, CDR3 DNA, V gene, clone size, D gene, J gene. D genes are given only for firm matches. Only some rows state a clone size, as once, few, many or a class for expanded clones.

CASSPAQHKYQETQYF TGCGCCAGCAGCCCCGCCCAGCACAAGTACCAAGAGACCCAGTACTTC TRBV5-1 . . TRBJ2-5
CASSLQGGTEAFF TGTGCCAGCAGTTTACAGGGTGGCACTGAAGCTTTCTTT TRBV12-3/TRBV12-4 . . TRBJ1-1
CSVAPGLEAFF TGCAGCGTTGCTCCGGGGCTTGAAGCTTTCTTT TRBV29-1 . . TRBJ1-1
CASSFYGSNQPQHF TGTGCCAGCAGTTTTTATGGTAGCAATCAGCCCCAGCATTTT TRBV27 . . TRBJ1-5
CASSSGRGRQPQHF TGTGCCAGCAGTTCTGGGAGGGGGAGGCAGCCCCAGCATTTT TRBV28 . . TRBJ1-5
CASSWTGGGMNTEAFF TGCGCCAGCAGCTGGACAGGGGGCGGGATGAACACTGAAGCTTTCTTT TRBV5-1 . TRBD1 TRBJ1-1
CASSLVPETQYF TGTGCCAGCAGCTTAGTTCCAGAGACCCAGTACTTC TRBV11-2 . . TRBJ2-5
CATSAPGTSDFTGELFF TGTGCCACCAGTGCCCCAGGGACTTCCGACTTCACCGGGGAGCTGTTTTTT TRBV24-1 once . TRBJ2-2
CASTGYGELFF TGCGCCAGTACAGGGTACGGGGAGCTGTTTTTT TRBV10-2 . . TRBJ2-2
CASSLGVNNAGETQYF TGTGCCAGCAGCTTAGGGGTTAATAACGCGGGGGAGACCCAGTACTTC TRBV7-2 . . TRBJ2-5
CASSFETSGANVLTF TGTGCCAGCAGCTTCGAAACCTCTGGGGCCAACGTCCTGACTTTC TRBV7-3 . . TRBJ2-6
CASSPWTGAGQPQHF TGTGCCAGCAGCCCCTGGACAGGGGCGGGTCAGCCCCAGCATTTT TRBV5-4 . TRBD1 TRBJ1-5
CARGAGEEKLFF TGTGCCAGGGGGGCAGGGGAGGAAAAACTGTTTTTT TRBV6-5 . . TRBJ1-4
CAWITGANSFTDTQYF TGTGCCTGGATAACAGGGGCCAATAGTTTCACAGATACGCAGTATTTT TRBV30 . TRBD1 TRBJ2-3
CATSRQGSGTEAFF TGTGCCACCAGCCGACAGGGGTCAGGCACTGAAGCTTTCTTT TRBV15 . TRBD1 TRBJ1-1
CASSPRPGLAGTPEQFF TGCGCCAGCAGCCCCCGACCGGGACTAGCGGGAACACCTGAGCAGTTCTTC TRBV5-1 . TRBD2 TRBJ2-1
CAWNRGTEAFF TGTGCCTGGAACAGGGGGACTGAAGCTTTCTTT TRBV30 few TRBD1 TRBJ1-1
CASSSTGTGKEKLFF TGTGCCAGCAGCAGTACCGGGACAGGGAAAGAAAAACTGTTTTTT TRBV7-2 once TRBD1 TRBJ1-4
CASSLGQWTEETEAFF TGTGCCAGCAGCTTGGGTCAGTGGACTGAGGAAACTGAAGCTTTCTTT TRBV5-4 . . TRBJ1-1
CASSYPRGSTDTQYF TGTGCCAGCAGTTACCCCCGCGGGAGCACAGATACGCAGTATTTT TRBV6-6 . . TRBJ2-3
CASSFYPGSGNTIYF TGCGCCAGCAGCTTTTACCCGGGATCTGGAAACACCATATATTTT TRBV5-1 . . TRBJ1-3
CASSPRWGARTEAFF TGTGCCAGCAGCCCCAGATGGGGGGCGAGGACTGAAGCTTTCTTT TRBV9 . . TRBJ1-1
CASSVQTTNEKLFF TGTGCCAGCAGCGTACAGACAACTAATGAAAAACTGTTTTTT TRBV9 . . TRBJ1-4
CASSIQLTYEQYF TGTGCCAGTAGCATACAGTTGACCTACGAGCAGTACTTC TRBV19 . . TRBJ2-7
CASSLLRGPYEQYF TGTGCCAGCAGTTTATTAAGGGGGCCCTACGAGCAGTACTTC TRBV28 . TRBD1 TRBJ2-7
CSVGQGGGTEAFF TGCAGCGTTGGACAGGGCGGTGGCACTGAAGCTTTCTTT TRBV29-1 . TRBD1 TRBJ1-1
CASSFEGGVRSYEQYF TGTGCCAGCAGCTTCGAGGGTGGGGTCCGCTCCTACGAGCAGTACTTC TRBV5-4 . . TRBJ2-7
CASSGDSQGYTF TGTGCCAGCAGCGGAGACAGTCAGGGCTACACCTTC TRBV6-6 . . TRBJ1-2
CASSYGGIGETQYF TGTGCCAGCAGCTACGGCGGGATTGGAGAGACCCAGTACTTC TRBV7-9 . . TRBJ2-5
CASTDWDRGNQPQHF TGTGCCAGTACCGATTGGGACAGGGGGAATCAGCCCCAGCATTTT TRBV19 . TRBD1 TRBJ1-5
CASRLQGSATEAFF TGTGCCAGTAGATTACAGGGATCCGCCACTGAAGCTTTCTTT TRBV19 . . TRBJ1-1
CSVLGGTGNGYTF TGCAGCGTACTGGGGGGGACAGGGAATGGCTACACCTTC TRBV29-1 . TRBD1 TRBJ1-2